These T cell receptor beta chains were read from a single sample in a study of shared clonotypes between healthy human individuals. Repertoires were generated with immunoSEQ multiplex PCR, while TCRdb's copy carries only in-frame clones and drops some. The table shows fewer than 850,000 clones, with 90% occurring only once. Material for sequencing was memory CD8+ T cells from PBMCs. The receptor set was obtained from a man in his late teens or twenties in good health. Some clones in this sample may be carry-over from other donors' samples. Both conserved end residues are part of each CDR3. Each record gives: V gene, clone size, J gene, D gene, CDR3 protein, CDR3 DNA. A D gene is named only where the DNA matches it firmly. Clone size is given for some rows only: seen once, a few or many times, or a class if the clone is expanded.

>TRBV7-2|.|TRBJ1-1|.
CASSLGVFSTEAFF
TGTGCCAGCAGCCTGGGGGTATTTAGCACTGAAGCTTTCTTT
>TRBV7-8|.|TRBJ2-1|.
CASSHIRSSYNEQFF
TGTGCCAGCAGCCACATCCGGAGCTCCTACAATGAGCAGTTCTTC
>TRBV21-1|.|TRBJ2-7|.
CASSKPIGGISAREIHEQYF
TGTGCCAGCAGCAAACCCATTGGGGGGATAAGCGCGCGGGAGATCCACGAGCAGTACTTC
>TRBV27|.|TRBJ1-2|.
CASSLSGAPNYGYTF
TGTGCCAGCAGTTTATCGGGGGCGCCTAACTATGGCTACACCTTC
>TRBV19|.|TRBJ2-2|TRBD2
CASSIGRLLAGARTGELFF
TGTGCCAGTAGTATAGGCCGGCTACTAGCGGGAGCGAGGACCGGGGAGCTGTTTTTT
>TRBV28|.|TRBJ2-7|.
CASSLGGITYEQYF
TGTGCCAGCAGTTTAGGGGGGATTACTTACGAGCAGTACTTC
>TRBV11-2|.|TRBJ2-7|.
CASSLGYSRGAYEQYF
TGTGCCAGCAGCTTAGGTTACTCGCGGGGAGCCTACGAGCAGTACTTC
>TRBV15|.|TRBJ2-3|.
CATSSLSSADTQYF
TGTGCCACCAGCAGCCTGAGTTCAGCCGATACGCAGTATTTT
>TRBV30|.|TRBJ1-2|TRBD1
CAWSETGGDGYTF
TGTGCCTGGAGTGAGACAGGGGGGGATGGCTACACCTTC
>TRBV11-2|.|TRBJ2-1|.
CASSPNSYNEQFF
TGTGCCAGCAGCCCTAACTCCTACAATGAGCAGTTCTTC
>TRBV7-9|.|TRBJ2-1|.
CASSFTEQFF
TGTGCCAGCAGCTTCACTGAGCAGTTCTTC
>TRBV28|.|TRBJ1-1|.
CASSLAGLGLGTEAFF
TGTGCCAGCAGTTTAGCGGGGTTGGGTTTGGGCACTGAAGCTTTCTTT
>TRBV7-9|.|TRBJ2-3|TRBD2
CASSLQAGGPSATQYF
TGTGCCAGCAGCTTACAAGCGGGAGGGCCAAGTGCTACGCAGTATTTT
>TRBV6-5|.|TRBJ2-7|.
CASSLFGGSYEQYF
TGTGCCAGCAGTCTCTTCGGCGGCTCCTACGAGCAGTACTTC
>TRBV6-6|.|TRBJ1-2|.
CASSYSDSSNYGYTF
TGTGCCAGCAGTTACTCGGACAGTTCTAACTATGGCTACACCTTC
>TRBV28|.|TRBJ2-3|.
CASSLFGRDTQYF
TGTGCCAGCAGTTTATTCGGTAGGGATACGCAGTATTTT
>TRBV7-6|few|TRBJ1-1|.
CASSWGGGRAEAFF
TGTGCCAGCAGCTGGGGCGGCGGGAGGGCTGAAGCTTTCTTT
>TRBV4-2|once|TRBJ2-7|.
CASSQGGVAAAGAYEQYF
TGTGCCAGCAGCCAAGGGGGTGTAGCGGCTGCCGGAGCCTACGAGCAGTACTTC
>TRBV27|.|TRBJ1-1|.
CASSLLQGNTEAFF
TGTGCCAGCAGTCTCTTACAGGGAAACACTGAAGCTTTCTTT
>TRBV7-2|.|TRBJ2-7|TRBD1
CASSPRTGKESEQYF
TGTGCCAGCAGCCCGAGGACAGGGAAGGAATCCGAGCAGTACTTC
>TRBV28|.|TRBJ2-3|.
CASSFYSTDTQYF
TGTGCCAGCAGTTTTTACAGCACAGATACGCAGTATTTT
>TRBV10-3|.|TRBJ2-3|TRBD2
CAITPGLAGFPTDTQYF
TGTGCCATCACCCCGGGACTAGCGGGATTCCCCACAGATACGCAGTATTTT
>TRBV5-1|.|TRBJ1-1|.
CASSESPTEAFF
TGCGCCAGCAGCGAGAGTCCCACTGAAGCTTTCTTT
>TRBV6-1|once|TRBJ1-2|.
CASSYGASRTF
TGTGCCAGCAGTTATGGGGCGTCTAGAACCTTC
>TRBV7-3|.|TRBJ2-1|TRBD2
CASSSGLAGVNEQFF
TGTGCCAGCAGCTCAGGACTAGCGGGAGTGAATGAGCAGTTCTTC
>TRBV7-9|.|TRBJ1-2|.
CASSLGPANYGYTF
TGTGCCAGCAGCTTAGGACCCGCTAACTATGGCTACACCTTC
>TRBV9|.|TRBJ2-2|TRBD1
CASSDGQENTGELFF
TGTGCCAGCAGCGACGGACAGGAGAACACCGGGGAGCTGTTTTTT
>TRBV27|.|TRBJ2-7|.
CASSLSYTYEQYF
TGTGCCAGCAGTTTATCCTACACCTACGAGCAGTACTTC
>TRBV27|.|TRBJ2-7|.
CASSLSPSYEQYF
TGTGCCAGCAGTTTATCCCCCTCCTACGAGCAGTACTTC
>TRBV28|.|TRBJ1-2|TRBD1
CASLNRDRVVDGYTF
TGTGCCAGCCTAAACCGGGACAGGGTTGTCGATGGCTACACCTTC
>TRBV19|.|TRBJ2-5|TRBD2
CASSLLWTSGNIHQETQYF
TGTGCCAGTAGTCTTTTGTGGACTAGCGGGAACATTCACCAGGAGACCCAGTACTTC
>TRBV5-6|few|TRBJ2-3|.
CASSLVLREAGDTQYF
TGTGCCAGCAGCTTGGTTTTACGGGAAGCTGGGGATACGCAGTATTTT
>TRBV4-3|.|TRBJ1-2|.
CASSQEVREGYTF
TGCGCCAGCAGCCAAGAAGTACGGGAGGGCTACACCTTC
>TRBV28|.|TRBJ1-1|.
CASSLSAGAFF
TGTGCCAGCAGTTTATCGGCAGGAGCTTTCTTT
>TRBV5-1|.|TRBJ2-1|TRBD2
CASSPPLADNEQFF
TGCGCCAGCAGCCCCCCACTAGCGGACAATGAGCAGTTCTTC
>TRBV2|.|TRBJ2-6|TRBD1
CASSERLGTGLSGANVLTF
TGTGCCAGCAGCGAGAGGCTGGGGACAGGTCTCTCTGGGGCCAACGTCCTGACTTTC
>TRBV27|.|TRBJ1-2|.
CASGGYYGYTF
TGTGCCAGCGGAGGATACTATGGCTACACCTTC
>TRBV14|.|TRBJ2-1|TRBD2
CASSQVRDYAYNEQFF
TGTGCCAGCAGCCAAGTCCGGGACTACGCCTACAATGAGCAGTTCTTC
>TRBV29-1|.|TRBJ1-2|TRBD1
CSVPGTGINGYTF
TGCAGCGTCCCCGGGACAGGGATTAACGGCTACACCTTC
>TRBV27|.|TRBJ2-7|TRBD1
CASSLTGAGHEQYF
TGTGCCAGCAGTTTGACAGGGGCGGGCCACGAGCAGTACTTC
>TRBV20-1|.|TRBJ2-7|.
CSARGYSEQYF
TGCAGTGCTAGGGGCTATAGCGAGCAGTACTTC
>TRBV6-6|.|TRBJ2-7|TRBD1
CASSGTDQRSSYEQYF
TGTGCCAGCAGCGGGACAGACCAAAGGAGCTCCTACGAGCAGTACTTC
>TRBV28|.|TRBJ1-4|.
CASSLSGFANEKLFF
TGTGCCAGCAGTTTATCTGGCTTCGCTAATGAAAAACTGTTTTTT
>TRBV27|.|TRBJ1-1|.
CASSMRGTEAFF
TGTGCCAGCAGTATGAGGGGCACTGAAGCTTTCTTT
>TRBV6-5|.|TRBJ2-2|.
CASSFQPGELFF
TGTGCCAGCAGTTTCCAGCCCGGGGAGCTGTTTTTT